This TCR beta chain comes out of a study of T-cell reconstitution after alpha-beta-depleted transplantation in children (dated by TCRdb to the mid-2010s). Regarding the study in general: Using TCR repertoire profiling, the study followed T-cell immune reconstitution in a quantitative way in children after TCRalphabeta/CD19-depleted allogeneic hematopoietic cell transplantation.

In this sample, this clonotype turned up many times. Its antigen specificity is not known. Nothing much larger sits one base from this clone, and base qualities are not available. Results the study describes overall, beyond this receptor: Hyperexpanded clone frequencies declined over subsequent months; after one year, T-cell counts and TCRbeta diversity were mostly attributed to newly produced T cells. The apparently early recovery of alphabetaT-cell counts about two months after transplant reportedly depended on only several hundred rapidly expanded clones that came from non-depleted graft cells. In some patients, the high TCRbeta diversity seen at day 60 was put down to recipient T cells and intrathymic progenitors that had survived conditioning.

The time point label on this specimen signifies: day 60 (about 2 months) after transplantation. The treatment or condition label on this specimen signifies: allogeneic hematopoietic cell transplantation with graft depleted of TCRalphabeta T cells and CD19 B cells. The transplant recipients were children given TCRalphabeta/CD19-depleted allogeneic hematopoietic cell grafts. Library preparation was by PCR. Sequenced on an Illumina HiSeq 2500. To normalize quantification of the TCRbeta repertoire, the TCR libraries were built with molecular barcoding that relied on unique molecular identifiers. TCRdb redid the processing of the public reads, applying fastp at Q25 and MiXCR, and retained in-frame beta chains. Every CDR3 protein is listed once, alongside the most common genes and DNA of its rows. The sample table shows approximately 4,200 distinct CDR3 sequences, and roughly 25% are seen once. The ten top clones hold roughly 28% of the sample.

Trimmed from V: 2 bases; trimmed from J: 5 bases; junction bases lacking a gene match: 8. CDR1 and CDR2 are read off the germline V gene as MNHEY and SVGAGI. Counted from cysteine to phenylalanine, this CDR3 has 15 amino acids. Solely the CDR3 DNA is kept, with 45 bases framed from the first base. The rearranged chain carries TRBV6-5 and TRBJ2-7; the junction holds 8 bases that match TRBD1. Here the sequenced sample was PBMCs, mostly from graft donor cells, taken 60 days after TCRalphabeta/CD19-depleted stem cell transplant. The clonotype comes from a boy younger than two who had a stem cell transplant for SCID, so the T cells may come from the graft donor. CDR3 sequence: CASSYRQGAEDEQYF. The DNA is TGTGCCAGCAGTTACCGCCAGGGGGCGGAGGACGAGCAGTACTTC.